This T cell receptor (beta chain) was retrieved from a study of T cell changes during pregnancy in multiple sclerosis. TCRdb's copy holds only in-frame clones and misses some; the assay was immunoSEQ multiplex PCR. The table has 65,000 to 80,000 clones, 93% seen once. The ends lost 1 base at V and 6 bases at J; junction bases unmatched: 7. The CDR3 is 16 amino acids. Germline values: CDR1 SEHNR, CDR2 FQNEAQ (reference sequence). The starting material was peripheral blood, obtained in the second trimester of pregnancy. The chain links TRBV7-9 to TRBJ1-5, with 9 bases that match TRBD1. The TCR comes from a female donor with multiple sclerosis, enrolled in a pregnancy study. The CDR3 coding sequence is TGTGCCAGCAGCTTAGGTGGGACAGGGCTAATTCAGCCCCAGCATTTT. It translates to CASSLGGTGLIQPQHF.